A selection of T cell receptor beta chains follows, all from one sample in a study of blood T cell repertoires in COVID-19. Generated by immunoSEQ multiplex PCR, the TCRdb table keeps only in-frame clones and is missing some. The table has about 130,000 clones, 75% to 90% seen once. The sequenced sample was PBMCs or T cells enriched from blood (not recorded which). The receptor set was obtained from a woman between 50 and 59 years old who had recovered from COVID-19. The CDR3 runs from the conserved cysteine through the conserved F or W. The order of the fields is J gene, V gene, D gene, clone size, CDR3 protein, CDR3 DNA. D genes are given only for firm matches. For some rows the clone size is stated as once, few or many, or as a class when expanded; others skip it.

J gene: TRBJ1-3
V gene: TRBV10-3
D gene: -
clone size: -
CDR3 protein: CAISPLDRSSGNTIYF
CDR3 DNA: TGTGCCATCAGCCCGCTCGACAGAAGCTCTGGAAACACCATATATTTT

J gene: TRBJ1-5
V gene: TRBV4-1
D gene: -
clone size: few
CDR3 protein: CASSQETGYSNQPQHF
CDR3 DNA: TGCGCCAGCAGCCAAGAGACAGGATATAGCAATCAGCCCCAGCATTTT

J gene: TRBJ2-7
V gene: TRBV2
D gene: TRBD1
clone size: -
CDR3 protein: CASSGDRPYEQYF
CDR3 DNA: TGTGCCAGCAGTGGGGACAGACCCTACGAGCAGTACTTC

J gene: TRBJ2-4
V gene: TRBV5-1
D gene: TRBD1
clone size: -
CDR3 protein: CASTWGQGDIQYF
CDR3 DNA: TGCGCCAGCACCTGGGGACAGGGAGACATTCAGTACTTC

J gene: TRBJ1-1
V gene: TRBV5-1
D gene: -
clone size: -
CDR3 protein: CASSLGQATNTEAFF
CDR3 DNA: TGCGCCAGCAGCTTGGGACAGGCAACGAACACTGAAGCTTTCTTT

J gene: TRBJ1-2
V gene: TRBV6-5
D gene: -
clone size: -
CDR3 protein: CASSGGGGGYTF
CDR3 DNA: TGTGCCAGCAGCGGAGGCGGGGGGGGCTACACCTTC

J gene: TRBJ1-2
V gene: TRBV20-1
D gene: -
clone size: -
CDR3 protein: CSASNPFSGIYGYTF
CDR3 DNA: TGCAGTGCTAGTAATCCCTTTAGCGGTATATATGGCTACACCTTC

J gene: TRBJ2-5
V gene: TRBV5-6
D gene: TRBD2
clone size: -
CDR3 protein: CASSVPSGGLLETQYF
CDR3 DNA: TGTGCCAGCAGCGTACCTAGCGGGGGGTTGTTAGAGACCCAGTACTTC

J gene: TRBJ1-6
V gene: TRBV19
D gene: TRBD1
clone size: -
CDR3 protein: CASSNPGTGDSPLHF
CDR3 DNA: TGTGCCAGTAGTAACCCCGGGACAGGGGATTCACCCCTCCACTTT

J gene: TRBJ2-7
V gene: TRBV7-2
D gene: -
clone size: -
CDR3 protein: CATRTGLSYEQYF
CDR3 DNA: TGTGCCACTCGAACAGGGCTCTCCTACGAGCAGTACTTC

J gene: TRBJ1-4
V gene: TRBV9
D gene: TRBD1
clone size: -
CDR3 protein: CASSEQGALEKLFF
CDR3 DNA: TGTGCCAGCAGCGAACAGGGGGCTCTGGAAAAACTGTTTTTT

J gene: TRBJ1-2
V gene: TRBV6-6
D gene: -
clone size: -
CDR3 protein: CASSYMDTNYGYTF
CDR3 DNA: TGTGCCAGCAGTTACATGGACACAAACTATGGCTACACCTTC

J gene: TRBJ1-4
V gene: TRBV25-1
D gene: -
clone size: -
CDR3 protein: CASSEVAATNEKLFF
CDR3 DNA: TGTGCCAGCAGTGAAGTGGCCGCAACTAATGAAAAACTGTTTTTT

J gene: TRBJ2-1
V gene: TRBV10-3
D gene: TRBD2
clone size: -
CDR3 protein: CAISEAGLTEYGLNEQFF
CDR3 DNA: TGTGCCATCAGTGAGGCGGGACTAACTGAGTATGGATTAAATGAGCAGTTCTTC

J gene: TRBJ2-1
V gene: TRBV12-5
D gene: -
clone size: -
CDR3 protein: CASGLDGAYNEQFF
CDR3 DNA: TGTGCTAGTGGTTTGGACGGTGCCTACAATGAGCAGTTCTTC

J gene: TRBJ1-2
V gene: TRBV30
D gene: TRBD1
clone size: -
CDR3 protein: CAWSVKGAYYGYTF
CDR3 DNA: TGTGCCTGGAGTGTAAAGGGGGCCTACTATGGCTACACCTTC

J gene: TRBJ1-2
V gene: TRBV27
D gene: -
clone size: -
CDR3 protein: CASSNSGSNYGYTF
CDR3 DNA: TGTGCCAGCAGTAACTCAGGGTCTAACTATGGCTACACCTTC

J gene: TRBJ2-2
V gene: TRBV6-2/TRBV6-3
D gene: -
clone size: -
CDR3 protein: CASSSPINRVTGELFF
CDR3 DNA: TGTGCCAGCAGTTCCCCGATCAACAGGGTCACCGGGGAGCTGTTTTTT

J gene: TRBJ2-1
V gene: TRBV27
D gene: TRBD1
clone size: once
CDR3 protein: CASSSQTGNSYNEQFF
CDR3 DNA: TGTGCCAGCAGTTCCCAGACAGGGAACTCCTACAATGAGCAGTTCTTC

J gene: TRBJ1-2
V gene: TRBV6-1
D gene: TRBD1
clone size: -
CDR3 protein: CASSEPWTGDGYTF
CDR3 DNA: TGTGCCAGCAGTGAACCCTGGACAGGGGACGGCTACACCTTC

J gene: TRBJ2-1
V gene: TRBV5-1
D gene: TRBD2
clone size: -
CDR3 protein: CASASGGNSGDEQFF
CDR3 DNA: TGCGCCAGCGCTAGCGGGGGGAACTCCGGCGATGAGCAGTTCTTC